This TCR beta chain derives from a study of blood T cell repertoires in COVID-19. This CDR3 comprises 13 residues. Germline CDR1 is MDHEN and CDR2 is SYDVKM. Trimming pared 0 bases from V and 14 bases from J, leaving 16 bases between. This table comes from immunoSEQ multiplex PCR, and its TCRdb copy is limited to in-frame clones, with some not included. The sample comprises under 300,000 clones, 85% to 90% of which are singletons, and roughly 5.8% rests with the top ten. The sample taken for sequencing was peripheral blood. The chain has TRBV28 and TRBJ1-2, with D possibly being TRBD1 (5 bases). The clonotype was recovered from a man aged 55 to 70 with acute or convalescent COVID-19. DNA of the CDR3: TGTGCCAGCAGTTTATGGGAGGGGACTCCGACTACCTTC. It encodes CASSLWEGTPTTF.